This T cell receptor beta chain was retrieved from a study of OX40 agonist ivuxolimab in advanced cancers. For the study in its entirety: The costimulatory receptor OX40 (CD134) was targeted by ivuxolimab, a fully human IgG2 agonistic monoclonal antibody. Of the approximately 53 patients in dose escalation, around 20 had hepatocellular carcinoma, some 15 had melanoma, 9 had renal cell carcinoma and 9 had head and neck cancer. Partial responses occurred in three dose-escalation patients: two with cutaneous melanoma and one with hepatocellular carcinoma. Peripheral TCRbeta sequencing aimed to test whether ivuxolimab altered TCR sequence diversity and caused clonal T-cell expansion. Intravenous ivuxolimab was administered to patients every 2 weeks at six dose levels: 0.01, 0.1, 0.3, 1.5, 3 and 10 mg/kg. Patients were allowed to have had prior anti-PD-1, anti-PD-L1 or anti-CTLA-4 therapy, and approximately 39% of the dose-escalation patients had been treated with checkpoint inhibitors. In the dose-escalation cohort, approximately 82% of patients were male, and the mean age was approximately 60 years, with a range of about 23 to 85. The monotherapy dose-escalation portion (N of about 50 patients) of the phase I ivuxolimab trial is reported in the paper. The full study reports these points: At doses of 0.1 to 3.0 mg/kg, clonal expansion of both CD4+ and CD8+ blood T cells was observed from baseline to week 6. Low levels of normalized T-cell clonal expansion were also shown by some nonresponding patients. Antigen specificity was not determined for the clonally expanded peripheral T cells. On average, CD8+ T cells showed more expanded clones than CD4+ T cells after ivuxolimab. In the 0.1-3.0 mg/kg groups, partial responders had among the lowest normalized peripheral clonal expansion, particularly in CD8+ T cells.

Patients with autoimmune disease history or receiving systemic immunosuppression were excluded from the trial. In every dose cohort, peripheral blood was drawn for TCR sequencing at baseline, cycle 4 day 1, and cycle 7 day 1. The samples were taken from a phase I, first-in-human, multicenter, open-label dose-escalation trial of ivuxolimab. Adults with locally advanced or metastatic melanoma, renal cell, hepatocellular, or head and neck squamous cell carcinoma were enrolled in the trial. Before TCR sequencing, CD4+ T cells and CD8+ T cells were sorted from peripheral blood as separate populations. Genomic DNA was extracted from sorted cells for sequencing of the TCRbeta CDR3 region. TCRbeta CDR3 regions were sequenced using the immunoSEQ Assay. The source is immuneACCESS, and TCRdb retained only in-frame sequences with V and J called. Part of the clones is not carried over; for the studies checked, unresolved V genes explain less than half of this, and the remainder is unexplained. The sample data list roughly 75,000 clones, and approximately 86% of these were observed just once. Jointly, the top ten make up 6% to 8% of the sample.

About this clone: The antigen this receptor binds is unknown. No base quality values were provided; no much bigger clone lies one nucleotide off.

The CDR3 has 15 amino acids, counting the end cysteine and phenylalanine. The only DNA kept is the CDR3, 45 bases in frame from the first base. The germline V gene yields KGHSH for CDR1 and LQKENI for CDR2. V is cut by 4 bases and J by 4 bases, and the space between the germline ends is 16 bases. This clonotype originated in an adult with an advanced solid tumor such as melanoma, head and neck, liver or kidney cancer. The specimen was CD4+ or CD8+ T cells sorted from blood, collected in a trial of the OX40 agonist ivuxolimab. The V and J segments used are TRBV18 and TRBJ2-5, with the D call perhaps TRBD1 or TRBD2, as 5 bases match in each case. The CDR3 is CASSLERGAAETQYF. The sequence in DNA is TGTGCCAGCTCACTAGAAAGAGGGGCCGCAGAGACCCAGTACTTC.